Sequencing of this T cell receptor beta chain was carried out in a study of blood T cell repertoires in COVID-19. About the study: Sources were T cells, B-cell-depleted T cells, or PBMCs; the material itself was cDNA or gDNA.

CDR3 length: 16 residues. V trimming: 3 bases; J trimming: 7 bases; junction bases outside the gene matches: 14. The germline V gene has CDR1 LNHDA and CDR2 SQIVND (reference sequence). Produced via immunoSEQ multiplex PCR; TCRdb's table is partial and in-frame only. The profile covers a few hundred thousand clones, with 87% appearing a single time and 1% taken by the ten largest. This clone was seen more than once but under ten times. Sequencing was performed on PBMCs or T cells enriched from blood (not recorded which). The source of this sequence is a young woman who had recovered from COVID-19. This chain connects TRBV19 to TRBJ2-5; 7 nucleotides agree with TRBD1. In nucleotides, the CDR3 is TGTGCCAGTAGTATCTTAGGACAGGACGGCGTTGGGACCCAGTACTTC. Its translation is CASSILGQDGVGTQYF. Filled out from reference TRBV19 and TRBJ2-5, the complete variable domain reads DGGITQSPKYLFRKEGQNVTLSCEQNLNHDAMYWYRQDPGQGLRLIYYSQIVNDFQKGDIAEGYSVSREKKESFPLTVTSAQKNPTAFYLCASSILGQDGVGTQYFGPGTRLLVL.